Listed here are 22 T cell receptor beta chains from one sample, sequenced in a study of radiation and T cells in renal cell carcinoma. Time point reported: blood 4 weeks post-SBRT, at nephrectomy. The sample's treatment: 15 Gy SBRT to primary tumor, nephrectomy 4 weeks later. The data were produced by immunoSEQ multiplex PCR, yet TCRdb's version contains in-frame clones alone and is incomplete. This table holds about 170,000 clones, 88% found once. The input for sequencing was blood, taken from a patient whose treatment included radiotherapy and nephrectomy. All receptors derive from a woman in her forties or fifties with renal cell carcinoma.

To note about this clone: The same CDR3 can be traced to other DNA sequences in this sample. This chain connects TRBV5-1 to TRBJ2-2; D remains unclear. CDR1 is SGHRS, CDR2 YFSETQ, per germline. V lost 4 bases to trimming and J lost 2 bases, with 6 bases between them. This CDR3 is 13 amino acids long. CDR3 in DNA: TGCGCCAGCAGCCTTGGAAACACCGGGGAGCTGTTTTTT. It specifies CASSLGNTGELFF.

This sequence joins TRBV6-5 and TRBJ2-2, with D possibly being TRBD2 (6 bases). V was cut by 9 bases and J by 3 bases, with 8 bases left in between. The CDR3 length is 12 residues. Germline V lookup: CDR1 MNHEY, CDR2 SVGAGI. The CDR3 sequence: CASSGDTGELFF. CDR3 nucleotides: TGTGCCAGTTCGGGGGACACCGGGGAGCTGTTTTTT.

The chain links TRBV14 to TRBJ1-2; 8 nucleotides agree with TRBD1. V was clipped by 4 bases and J by 4 bases; unmatched bases: 5. The CDR3 is 14 amino acids. The V gene's germline CDR1 is SGHDN and CDR2 FVKESK. CDR3 in amino acids: CASSPRDRFYGYTF. The CDR3 DNA follows: TGTGCCAGCAGCCCCCGGGACAGGTTCTATGGCTACACCTTC.

The rearrangement uses TRBV19 and TRBJ2-3; tentatively, D is TRBD1 (5 bases). Deletions cut 8 bases from V and 6 bases from J, with 15 bases between. Germline CDR1 LNHDA, CDR2 SQIVND (reference sequence). The CDR3 runs 13 residues. The CDR3 sequence: CASRDAGADTQYF. In DNA form, the CDR3 reads TGTGCCAGTCGTGACGCTGGGGCGGATACGCAGTATTTT.

There are a few counts of this clone. The chain is built from TRBV18 and TRBJ1-2; 7 positions match TRBD1. The V segment lost 3 bases and the J segment 2 bases; nucleotides outside the gene matches: 0. Germline CDR1 reads KGHSH; CDR2 reads LQKENI. The CDR3 covers 13 residues. CDR3 amino acids: CASSPRGNYGYTF. The DNA for the CDR3 is TGTGCCAGCTCACCCAGGGGGAACTATGGCTACACCTTC.

The V gene is TRBV21-1, the J gene TRBJ2-7; the D call TRBD1 from the table was never checked on the DNA. TRBV21-1 is tagged as a pseudogene. This CDR3 comprises 15 residues. CDR3 protein: CASSPQGQVSYEQYF. For the CDR3, the DNA is TGTGCCAGCAGCCCACAGGGGCAAGTTTCCTACGAGCAGTACTTC.

A note on this clone: Because the CDR3's place on the DNA is in doubt, the DNA is left out and the CDR3 is given as listed by TCRdb. The chain is built from TRBV9 and TRBJ1-4; the table's D call, TRBD1, was not checked against the DNA. The CDR3 is 15 amino acids in total, end residues counted. The V gene's germline CDR1 is SGDLS and CDR2 YYNGEE. The CDR3 region is CASSVGQGARGKTVF.

This chain connects TRBV15 to TRBJ2-5; D not resolved. V lost 3 bases to trimming and J lost 0 bases, with 2 bases between them. This CDR3 spans 12 amino acids. CDR1 and CDR2 (germline): LNHNV, YYDKDF (reference sequence). The CDR3: CATSRYQETQYF. CDR3 DNA sequence: TGTGCCACCAGCAGGTACCAAGAGACCCAGTACTTC.

This clone is a singleton in its sample. J is TRBJ1-4 and V is TRBV19, with 9 bases that match TRBD1. Germline-derived CDR1 and CDR2 are LNHDA and SQIVND (reference sequence). The V and J ends lost 1 base and 7 bases, in that order; junction bases with no gene match: 7. The CDR3 consists of 16 residues. The CDR3 protein is CASSIADRGFGEKLFF. The CDR3 DNA reads TGTGCCAGTAGTATAGCGGACAGGGGATTCGGTGAAAAACTGTTTTTT. The complete variable domain, with remaining parts taken from reference TRBV19 and TRBJ1-4, reads DGGITQSPKYLFRKEGQNVTLSCEQNLNHDAMYWYRQDPGQGLRLIYYSQIVNDFQKGDIAEGYSVSREKKESFPLTVTSAQKNPTAFYLCASSIADRGFGEKLFFGSGTQLSVL.

The V call is TRBV7-9, the J call TRBJ2-5, with D maybe TRBD1 (6 bases). Germline V gene sequence: CDR1 SEHNR, CDR2 FQNEAQ (reference sequence). The germline V and J ends were trimmed by 5 bases and 5 bases, with 15 bases remaining between them. The CDR3 extends over 14 amino acids. CDR3 nucleotides: TGTGCCAGCAGCCTAATAGACAGGATGGAGACCCAGTACTTC. It specifies CASSLIDRMETQYF.

The chain employs TRBV2 and TRBJ1-1; the match to TRBD1 covers 10 bases. Losses at the gene ends were 5 bases for V and 4 bases for J; bases not matched to a gene: 1. Germline V gene sequence: CDR1 SNHLY, CDR2 FYNNEI. The CDR3 is 13 amino acids. In DNA, the CDR3 is TGTGCCAGCAGTAGGACAGGGGGCACTGAAGCTTTCTTT. Residues: CASSRTGGTEAFF.

The rearrangement joins TRBV6-1 to TRBJ1-3; D is uncertain. V shed 8 bases and J shed 0 bases, with 5 bases lying between them. This CDR3 has 12 amino acids. Germline values: CDR1 MNHNS, CDR2 SASEGT. CDR3 loop: CASDNSGNTIYF. In nucleotides, the CDR3 is TGTGCCAGCGACAACTCTGGAAACACCATATATTTT.

J is TRBJ1-1 and V is TRBV5-6; a weak D match, TRBD1 (5 bases). V lost 0 bases to trimming and J lost 0 bases, with 6 bases between them. There are 14 residues in the CDR3. CDR1 is SGHDT and CDR2 is YYEEEE in the germline V gene. The CDR3 DNA sequence: TGTGCCAGCAGCTTGGGACAGATGAACACTGAAGCTTTCTTT. This encodes CASSLGQMNTEAFF.

The V and J genes are TRBV11-2 and TRBJ2-7, with TRBD2 matching 8 bases. The CDR3 is 15 residues long. V lost 0 bases, J lost 2 bases, and 3 bases stayed unmatched. CDR1 and CDR2 from the germline V gene are SGHAT and FQNNGV. CDR3 in amino acids: CASSLEGSGAYEQYF. CDR3 DNA sequence: TGTGCCAGCAGCTTAGAGGGTAGCGGGGCCTACGAGCAGTACTTC.

V and J are TRBV4-2 and TRBJ1-1; D is possibly TRBD1 (6 bases). The CDR3 totals 14 residues. Trimming stripped 5 bases from V and 1 base from J, with 11 bases between. Looked up from germline, CDR1 is LGHNA and CDR2 is YNFKEQ. The CDR3 is CASSATGPNTEAFF. CDR3 coding DNA: TGTGCCAGCAGCGCGACAGGTCCGAACACTGAAGCTTTCTTT.

V and J are TRBV9 and TRBJ1-2; tentative D call: TRBD1 (6 bases). The CDR3 covers 16 residues. Germline-derived CDR1 and CDR2 are SGDLS and YYNGEE. The germline V and J ends were trimmed by 2 bases and 6 bases, with 20 bases remaining between them. CDR3 amino acids: CASSVIPGGRGNGYTF. CDR3 DNA: TGTGCCAGCAGCGTTATACCAGGAGGAAGGGGGAATGGCTACACCTTC.

The chain carries TRBV4-3 and TRBJ1-5; D is undetermined. CDR3 length: 13 amino acids. CDR1 and CDR2 from the germline V gene are LGHNA and YSLEER. V lost 0 bases and J lost 7, with 7 bases in between. Written as DNA, the CDR3 is TGCGCCAGCAGCCAAGATTGGCAGCAGCCCCAGCATTTT. It yields the protein CASSQDWQQPQHF.

V gene TRBV6-4 combines with J gene TRBJ2-2, with 9 bases fitting TRBD1. The CDR3 is made up of 14 amino acids. The ends lost 6 bases at V and 6 bases at J; junction bases unmatched: 5. CDR1 and CDR2 (germline): MRHNA, SNTAGT. The CDR3 sequence: CASRRDRAPGELFF. The CDR3 nucleotides read TGTGCCAGCAGACGGGACAGGGCCCCCGGGGAGCTGTTTTTT.

The chain combines TRBV6-6 with TRBJ1-1, with TRBD1 as a possible D gene (6 bases). Between the trimmed V and J ends, which lost 2 bases and 12 bases, there was a span of 19 bases. Germline CDR1 and CDR2: MNHNY and SVGAGI (reference sequence). The CDR3 is 14 residues long. The CDR3: CASSYADTGRLTFF. The CDR3 DNA is TGTGCCAGCAGTTACGCGGACACAGGGAGATTAACTTTCTTT.

The chain uses TRBV9 and TRBJ2-3; tentatively, D is TRBD2 (6 bases). From germline, CDR1 is SGDLS and CDR2 YYNGEE. The CDR3 has 12 residues. V was pared by 3 bases and J by 9 bases, with 11 bases between. The CDR3 reads CASSALEGTQYF. CDR3 in DNA: TGTGCCAGCAGCGCACTGGAGGGCACGCAGTATTTT.

This clone was recorded once. One end of the junction fails to match germline, which may point to a read error. This specimen includes other DNA sequences encoding the same CDR3. For the CDR3, the DNA is TGCGCCAGCAGTACGACAGGGACTTATGGCTACACCTTC. It translates to CASSTTGTYGYTF. This rearrangement joins TRBV2 to TRBJ1-2; 7 nucleotides align to TRBD1. Germline values: CDR1 SNHLY, CDR2 FYNNEI. CDR3 length equals 13 residues.

This chain connects TRBV4-3 to TRBJ1-1; D is uncertain. Germline lookup yields CDR1 LGHNA and CDR2 YSLEER. V lost 2 bases and J lost 1, with 8 bases in between. CDR3 size: 14 residues. DNA of the CDR3: TGCGCCAGCAGCCAATTGAGGGCGAACACTGAAGCTTTCTTT. Protein product: CASSQLRANTEAFF.